The subject of this entry is one T cell receptor (beta chain). PCR involved 60 Vbeta and 13 Jbeta primers. Profiled with immunoSEQ multiplex PCR; TCRdb holds only in-frame clones, not every one. Of around 180,000 clones listed, about 88% are singletons. Per the germline V gene, CDR1 is ENHRY and CDR2 is SYGVKD. J was trimmed by 0 bases and V by 1 base; bases with no gene match: 10. The CDR3 sequence is 19 residues long. The sample comes from a study of cytomegalovirus exposure and HLA in healthy donors. The chain carries TRBV10-3 and TRBJ2-2; 8 positions agree with TRBD2. The specimen was PBMCs. The clonotype originates from a woman between 18 and 29 years old in good health and CMV-seronegative. As DNA, the CDR3 is TGTGCCATCAGTGAGTTTCGGGGGGGCCAGATCGCGAACACCGGGGAGCTGTTTTTT. Translating it yields CAISEFRGGQIANTGELFF.